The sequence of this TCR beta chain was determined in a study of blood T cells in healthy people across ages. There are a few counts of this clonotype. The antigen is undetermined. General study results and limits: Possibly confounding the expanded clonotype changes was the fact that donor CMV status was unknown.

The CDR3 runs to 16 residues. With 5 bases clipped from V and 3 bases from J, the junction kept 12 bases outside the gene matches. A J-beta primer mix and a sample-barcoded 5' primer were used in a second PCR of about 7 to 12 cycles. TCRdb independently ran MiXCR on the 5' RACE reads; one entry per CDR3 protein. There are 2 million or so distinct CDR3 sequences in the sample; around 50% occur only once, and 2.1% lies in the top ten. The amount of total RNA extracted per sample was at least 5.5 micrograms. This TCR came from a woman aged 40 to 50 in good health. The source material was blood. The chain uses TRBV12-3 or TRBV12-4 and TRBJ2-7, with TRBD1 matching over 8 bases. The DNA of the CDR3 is TGTGCCAGCAGTCAACTTCCGGGACAGGACTACTACGAGCAGTACTTC. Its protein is CASSQLPGQDYYEQYF.